The 22 T cell receptor beta chains in this list originate from one sample, sequenced in a study of T cell responses to AZD1222 COVID-19 vaccine (dated by TCRdb to the early 2020s). The library relied on the immunoSEQ multiplex PCR assay. TCRdb mirrors the immuneACCESS table, restricted to in-frame sequences. Some clones are absent from its copies; in checked studies, under half trace to an unresolved V gene, and the reason for the others is unknown. This sample gives 150,000 to 180,000 clones in total; roughly 90% of them show up just once. The ten biggest clones cover roughly 1.6% of the sample. The time point label, read with the paper, signifies: about 28 days (+/-7) after the second vaccine dose. Specimen: peripheral blood, collected 28 days after the second AZD1222 dose. These receptors were taken from an adult who received the AZD1222 COVID-19 vaccine.

The chain is built from TRBV4-1 and TRBJ1-5, with 10 bases identical to TRBD1. Germline CDR1 and CDR2: MGHRA and YSYEKL. With 3 bases clipped from V and 1 base from J, the junction kept 6 bases outside the gene matches. The CDR3 length is 17 residues. In nucleotides, the CDR3 is TGCGCCAGCAGCCACCACAGGGACAGGGGAAGCAATCAGCCCCAGCATTTT. This gives the protein CASSHHRDRGSNQPQHF.

The J gene is TRBJ2-5, the V gene TRBV5-1, with D hard to call. Trimming removed 4 bases at V and 2 bases at J, with 12 bases between. CDR1 is SGHRS, CDR2 YFSETQ, per germline. The CDR3 is 14 residues long. For the CDR3, the DNA is TGCGCCAGCAGCGGCCCTGGCTGGCAAGAGACCCAGTACTTC. This gives the protein CASSGPGWQETQYF.

This clone was counted between two and nine times. The V call is TRBV29-1, the J call TRBJ2-7, with TRBD2 identical over 11 bases. The CDR3 loop spans 14 amino acids. V shed 7 bases and J 3 bases; nucleotides not matched to a gene: 8. Germline loops: CDR1 SQVTM, CDR2 ANQGSEA. The CDR3 protein is CSAAYGTSGYEQYF. The CDR3 DNA follows: TGCAGCGCCGCATACGGGACTAGCGGCTACGAGCAGTACTTC.

This rearrangement joins TRBV19 to TRBJ2-7, with 7 bases identical to TRBD2. J was trimmed by 2 bases and V by 6 bases; bases with no gene match: 16. Germline CDR1 is LNHDA and CDR2 is SQIVND (reference sequence). The CDR3 contains 17 residues. CDR3 sequence: CASSPLGRVAGPYEQYF. In DNA, the CDR3 is TGTGCCAGTAGCCCCCTCGGCAGAGTAGCGGGCCCCTACGAGCAGTACTTC. Variable domain in full (rest from reference TRBV19 and TRBJ2-7): DGGITQSPKYLFRKEGQNVTLSCEQNLNHDAMYWYRQDPGQGLRLIYYSQIVNDFQKGDIAEGYSVSREKKESFPLTVTSAQKNPTAFYLCASSPLGRVAGPYEQYFGPGTRLTVT.

The J gene is TRBJ1-1, the V gene TRBV5-1; the D is unclear. V lost 6 bases, J lost 5 bases, and 14 bases lay in between. CDR1 is SGHRS and CDR2 is YFSETQ in the germline V gene. The CDR3 is 13 amino acids. The CDR3 spells CASTLLIGTEAFF. For the CDR3, the DNA is TGCGCCAGCACACTGCTGATCGGGACTGAAGCTTTCTTT.

This clone was counted only a few times. This chain links TRBV10-3 with TRBJ1-1, with a weak D call TRBD1 (5 bases). With 2 bases removed from V and 1 base from J, the gap between germline ends came to 5 bases. CDR3 size: 13 residues. CDR1 and CDR2 (germline): ENHRY, SYGVKD. The CDR3, as DNA: TGTGCCATCAGTGAGGGACAGAACACTGAAGCTTTCTTT. It yields the protein CAISEGQNTEAFF.

The V gene is TRBV20-1, the J gene TRBJ2-7, with 10 bases lining up with TRBD2. The CDR3 is made up of 14 amino acids. In germline, CDR1 is DFQATT, CDR2 SNEGSKA (reference sequence). V lost 3 bases to trimming and J lost 7 bases; unmatched junction nucleotides: 9. CDR3 DNA sequence: TGCAGTGCTAGTCCAGCGGGGGGGGCCCGTGAGCAGTACTTC. It is translated as CSASPAGGAREQYF.

J is TRBJ2-6 and V is TRBV6-2 or TRBV6-3; D is uncertain. V dropped 0 bases and J dropped 0 bases, with 9 bases sitting between them. There are 17 residues in the CDR3. Germline V gene lookup returns CDR1 MNHEY and CDR2 SVGEGT. The CDR3 DNA follows: TGTGCCAGCAGTTACTCGACGGGCAGCTCTGGGGCCAACGTCCTGACTTTC. Protein sequence: CASSYSTGSSGANVLTF.

The chain has TRBV2 and TRBJ1-2, with 8 nucleotides matching TRBD1. The V gene end was trimmed by 2 bases and the J gene end by 4 bases; junction bases not matched to a gene: 9. The CDR3 covers 16 residues. Looked up from germline, CDR1 is SNHLY and CDR2 is FYNNEI. CDR3 sequence (DNA): TGTGCCAGCAGTGAATACACAGGGGGTAGTAGCTATGGCTACACCTTC. It codes for CASSEYTGGSSYGYTF.

J is TRBJ2-5 and V is TRBV2; 9 bases map to TRBD1. The length of the CDR3 is 15 residues. V dropped 6 bases and J dropped 2; count of bases not matched to a gene: 7. Germline V gene sequence: CDR1 SNHLY, CDR2 FYNNEI. CDR3 loop: CASSTFDRGQETQYF. Here the CDR3 DNA reads TGTGCCAGCAGCACCTTTGACAGGGGGCAAGAGACCCAGTACTTC.

The chain joins TRBV7-9 to TRBJ2-7; tentative D call: TRBD1 (6 bases). The CDR3 covers 14 residues. CDR1 and CDR2 from the germline V gene are SEHNR and FQNEAQ (reference sequence). The V end was cut by 1 base, the J end by 0 bases, with 7 bases between. The CDR3 DNA sequence: TGTGCCAGCAGCTTAGGGGGGCTCTCCTACGAGCAGTACTTC. Its translation is CASSLGGLSYEQYF.

As concerns this clone: The junction departs from germline at one end; a sequencing error may be responsible. The CDR3 reads CASSPGLAGVWGVKF. The CDR3 nucleotides read TGTGCCAGCAGCCCGGGACTAGCGGGAGTCTGGGGGGTTAAATTC. This chain joins TRBV14 and TRBJ2-7; 14 bases map to TRBD2. The CDR3 covers 15 residues. The germline gives CDR1 SGHDN, CDR2 FVKESK.

The chain recombines TRBV6-5 with TRBJ1-2; a weak D match, TRBD1 (5 bases). This CDR3 spans 14 amino acids. The ends were cut back, 10 bases at V and 1 base at J, with 16 bases in the middle. Germline CDR1 is MNHEY and CDR2 is SVGAGI. In nucleotides, the CDR3 is TGTGCCACCCTAGATCGGGGGATTAACTATGGCTACACCTTC. Translating gives CATLDRGINYGYTF.

The chain links TRBV20-1 to TRBJ2-1; D uncertain. V was cut by 2 bases and J by 6 bases, with 2 bases left in between. The germline gives CDR1 DFQATT, CDR2 SNEGSKA (reference sequence). CDR3 size: 10 residues. In nucleotides, the CDR3 is TGCAGTGCTAGACCCAATGAGCAGTTCTTC. Its translation is CSARPNEQFF.

V and J are TRBV7-2 and TRBJ2-7, with a possible D match to TRBD2 (5 bases). V gave up 5 bases and J gave up 4 bases, with 18 bases separating them. The CDR3 has 15 amino acids. The germline V gene encodes CDR1 SGHTA and CDR2 FQGNSA. CDR3 sequence: CASSPGLLRSYEQYF. CDR3 coding DNA: TGTGCCAGCAGCCCTGGACTGTTACGCTCGTACGAGCAGTACTTC.

Here the CDR3 DNA reads TGTGCCAGCAGCTTACGGCGGGGCTACACCTTC. Its translation: CASSLRRGYTF. V and J are TRBV7-9 and TRBJ1-2; D not certain. CDR1 is SEHNR, CDR2 FQNEAQ, per germline (reference sequence). Trimming stripped 2 bases from V and 8 bases from J, with 6 bases between. The CDR3 is 11 amino acids.

The V and J genes are TRBV18 and TRBJ1-1; D may be TRBD1 (6 bases). In germline, CDR1 is KGHSH, CDR2 LQKENI. This CDR3 region has 14 residues. V lost 4 bases, J lost 1 base, and 10 bases lay in between. The chain's CDR3 is CASSQQGANTEAFF. The CDR3 DNA reads as TGTGCCAGCTCACAACAGGGCGCGAACACTGAAGCTTTCTTT.

The chain has TRBV19 and TRBJ2-5, with a weak D call TRBD2 (6 bases). The V and J ends lost 5 bases and 2 bases respectively, with 12 bases between them. The CDR3 covers 14 residues. Germline values: CDR1 LNHDA, CDR2 SQIVND (reference sequence). The CDR3 region has the DNA TGTGCCAGTAGTTCCCTAGCGACACAAGAGACCCAGTACTTC. Its translation: CASSSLATQETQYF.

The chain employs TRBV3-1 (or the pseudogene TRBV3-2) and TRBJ1-1; perhaps TRBD1 as D (6 bases). Looked up from germline, CDR1 is LGHDT and CDR2 is YNNKEL (reference sequence). The V and J ends lost 1 base and 1 base respectively, with 10 bases between them. CDR3 length equals 15 residues. The CDR3 DNA sequence: TGTGCCAGCAGCCAAGTCAGGGGAGGGAACACTGAAGCTTTCTTT. Translating it yields CASSQVRGGNTEAFF.

This clone appeared a few times. The rearrangement joins TRBV9 to TRBJ2-5; the D is unclear. The V end was cut by 5 bases, the J end by 3 bases, with 5 bases between. Germline assignment: CDR1 SGDLS and CDR2 YYNGEE. The CDR3 length is 11 residues. The CDR3 protein is CASSREETQYF. CDR3 bases: TGTGCCAGCAGTAGGGAAGAGACCCAGTACTTC.

The chain is built from TRBV13 and TRBJ2-3, with TRBD2 matching 15 bases. After removal of 4 bases from V and 2 bases from J, the junction contained 7 bases not matched to a gene. CDR3 length: 18 amino acids. The V gene's germline CDR1 is PRHDT and CDR2 FYEKMQ (reference sequence). The CDR3 sequence: CASSSPGLAGGPTDTQYF. CDR3 coding DNA: TGTGCCAGCAGCTCGCCGGGACTAGCGGGGGGCCCCACAGATACGCAGTATTTT.

The rearrangement uses TRBV19 and TRBJ1-1, with TRBD1 as a possible D gene (6 bases). This CDR3 region has 15 residues. Looked up from germline, CDR1 is LNHDA and CDR2 is SQIVND (reference sequence). Trimming took 5 bases from V and 4 from J, leaving 17 bases between them. The CDR3: CASSVPGAGGTEAFF. In DNA, the CDR3 is TGTGCCAGTAGTGTACCGGGGGCGGGGGGCACTGAAGCTTTCTTT. Combining the CDR3 with reference TRBV19 and TRBJ1-1 gives the whole variable domain DGGITQSPKYLFRKEGQNVTLSCEQNLNHDAMYWYRQDPGQGLRLIYYSQIVNDFQKGDIAEGYSVSREKKESFPLTVTSAQKNPTAFYLCASSVPGAGGTEAFFGQGTRLTVV.